A single sample is the source of the 19 T cell receptor beta chains below, sequenced in a study of T-cell memory formation after mild COVID-19. TCRdb analysed the 5' RACE reads with MiXCR anew, one entry per CDR3 protein. The table records 470,000 or so distinct CDR3 sequences, approximately 19% of them present only once. Specimen: PBMCs or a T cell subset sorted from them (not recorded which). These TCRs come from a man between 18 and 29 years old who had mild COVID-19 (a few samples of this study predate the infection). Cell type and time point are not known.

This chain links TRBV5-1 with TRBJ1-1, with 7 bases aligning to TRBD1. This CDR3 is built from 11 residues. Germline values: CDR1 SGHRS, CDR2 YFSETQ. The V gene end was trimmed by 6 bases and the J gene end by 4 bases; junction bases not matched to a gene: 0. In DNA, the CDR3 is TGCGCCAGCACAGGGGGCACTGAAGCTTTCTTT. Its protein product is CASTGGTEAFF.

This clonotype was detected ten times or more. V is TRBV7-2 and J is TRBJ1-1, with D tentatively TRBD1 (5 bases). The CDR3 length is 14 residues. Trimming cost V 6 bases and J 1 base, with 12 bases left between them. Per germline, CDR1 SGHTA and CDR2 FQGNSA. The CDR3 nucleotides are TGTGCCAGCAGGGTGGGGGGTACGAACACTGAAGCTTTCTTT. The encoded protein is CASRVGGTNTEAFF.

The chain combines TRBV20-1 with TRBJ2-5; perhaps TRBD2 as D (5 bases). Germline CDR1 and CDR2: DFQATT and SNEGSKA (reference sequence). The CDR3 runs 12 residues. Trimming shortened V by 3 bases and J by 5 bases, and 10 bases separated the two germline ends. The CDR3 spells CSASRGDETQYF. CDR3 nucleotide sequence: TGCAGTGCTAGTCGGGGAGACGAGACCCAGTACTTC.

The chain is built from TRBV18 and TRBJ2-7; D remains ambiguous. Per germline, CDR1 KGHSH and CDR2 LQKENI. V lost 3 bases and J lost 0, with 12 bases in between. CDR3 length: 15 residues. For the CDR3, the DNA is TGTGCCAGCTCACCGGCCGGAGAGAGCTCCTACGAGCAGTACGTC. Its translation: CASSPAGESSYEQYV.

This chain's CDR3 is CASSPDLIGAFF. The CDR3 region has the DNA TGTGCCAGCAGCCCCGATCTGATTGGAGCTTTCTTT. V usage is TRBV6-5 and J usage is TRBJ1-1; no firm D call. The CDR3 sequence is 12 residues long. V lost 6 bases and J 10 bases, leaving 15 bases between the germline ends. The germline V gene has CDR1 MNHEY and CDR2 SVGAGI.

The chain has TRBV7-2 and TRBJ2-2, with 10 bases identical to TRBD1. The CDR3 is 16 amino acids. Germline CDR1 is SGHTA and CDR2 is FQGNSA. Trimming cost V 6 bases and J 6 bases; bases outside gene matches: 10. The CDR3 loop reads CASSYSGTGASGELFF. DNA of the CDR3: TGTGCCAGCAGTTATTCCGGGACAGGGGCCTCCGGGGAGCTGTTTTTT.

This clonotype has a handful of counts. The chain joins TRBV7-9 to TRBJ2-6; TRBD1 matches 10 bases. V lost 5 bases and J lost 2; bases outside the gene matches: 3. Germline values: CDR1 SEHNR, CDR2 FQNEAQ (reference sequence). The CDR3 length is 16 residues. The CDR3 protein is CASSRQGAPGANVLTF. Written as DNA, the CDR3 is TGTGCCAGCAGCCGACAGGGGGCTCCTGGGGCCAACGTCCTGACTTTC.

This clonotype was detected ten times or more. The chain joins TRBV11-2 to TRBJ2-7; D might be TRBD1 or TRBD2, each matching 5 bases. The CDR3 contains 13 residues. Trimming cost V 3 bases and J 5 bases, with 11 bases left between them. Germline assignment: CDR1 SGHAT and CDR2 FQNNGV. Written as DNA, the CDR3 is TGTGCCAGCAGCTTGGGACCGATGGACGAGCAGTACGTC. This gives the protein CASSLGPMDEQYV.

This clonotype was found a few times. V usage is TRBV6-1 and J usage is TRBJ2-3; weak D call: TRBD2 (6 bases). Germline CDR1 is MNHNS and CDR2 is SASEGT. Trimming removed 6 bases from V and 4 bases from J, with 20 bases in between. The CDR3 runs to 16 residues. The CDR3 bases are TGTGCCAGCAGATGGGCGCCTAGCGTTCCCCCAGATACGCAGTATTTT. This codes for CASRWAPSVPPDTQYF.

This clonotype was picked up a small number of times. As DNA, the CDR3 is TGTGCCTCGAGACTCGGGAATGAGCAGTTCTTC. Residues: CASRLGNEQFF. The chain couples TRBV19 to TRBJ2-1; D unresolved. Per germline, CDR1 LNHDA and CDR2 SQIVND (reference sequence). This CDR3 comprises 11 residues. Trimming stripped 11 bases from V and 7 bases from J, with 12 bases between.

This sequence joins TRBV27 and TRBJ2-5, with D perhaps matching TRBD2 (7 bases). The CDR3 is 15 amino acids. V lost 2 bases to trimming and J lost 2 bases, with 12 bases between them. The V gene's germline CDR1 is MNHEY and CDR2 SMNVEV (reference sequence). CDR3 sequence: CASSLGGGAQETQYF. The CDR3 DNA is TGTGCCAGCAGTTTAGGCGGGGGCGCACAAGAGACCCAGTACTTC.

This clonotype has a handful of counts. This could be a read error, since a much larger clone is one nucleotide away. The rearrangement links TRBV7-2 to TRBJ1-1, with D possibly matching TRBD1 (6 bases). Trimming pared 1 base from V and 10 bases from J, leaving 10 bases between. This CDR3 has 12 residues. The germline V gene encodes CDR1 SGHTA and CDR2 FQGNSA. The CDR3, as DNA: TGTGCCAGCAGCTTAGAAAACAGGGTAGCTTTCTTT. Its protein is CASSLENRVAFF.

V and J are TRBV5-1 and TRBJ2-1, with TRBD1 matching 8 bases. This CDR3 has 15 amino acids. With V trimmed by 4 bases and J by 9 bases, 12 bases remained unmatched. Germline values: CDR1 SGHRS, CDR2 YFSETQ. CDR3 coding DNA: TGCGCCAGCAGCCTCGAGACAGGGGTTTGGGGTGAGCAGTTCTTC. It yields the protein CASSLETGVWGEQFF.

This chain connects TRBV12-3 or TRBV12-4 to TRBJ2-5; D uncertain. V gave up 6 bases and J gave up 6 bases, with 11 bases separating them. This CDR3 comprises 12 residues. CDR3 protein: CASSVSRKTQYF. CDR3 coding DNA: TGTGCCAGCAGCGTGTCCAGGAAGACCCAGTACTTC.

The chain links TRBV10-2 to TRBJ2-7, with 9 bases lining up with TRBD2. This CDR3 comprises 14 residues. The V gene end was trimmed by 8 bases and the J gene end by 3 bases; junction bases not matched to a gene: 8. Per the germline V gene, CDR1 is WSHSY and CDR2 is SAAADI. The chain's CDR3 is CASVSGGTDYEQYV. CDR3 sequence (DNA): TGCGCCAGCGTGAGCGGGGGGACCGACTACGAGCAGTACGTC.

V gene TRBV19 combines with J gene TRBJ2-2; no firm D call. V lost 2 bases and J 6 bases, leaving 16 bases between the germline ends. The length of the CDR3 is 16 residues. Germline V lookup: CDR1 LNHDA, CDR2 SQIVND (reference sequence). This chain's CDR3 is CASSISRSSTPGELFF. The DNA for the CDR3 is TGTGCCAGTAGTATATCTCGGTCATCAACCCCCGGGGAGCTGTTTTTT.

The chain recombines TRBV19 with TRBJ1-1; 7 bases align to TRBD1. Germline CDR1 and CDR2: LNHDA and SQIVND (reference sequence). V gave up 1 base and J gave up 4 bases; unmatched junction bases: 6. This CDR3 spans 15 amino acids. The DNA for the CDR3 is TGTGCCAGTAGTATAGTAGGAGCAGGGGGCACTGAAGCTTTCTTT. This sequence encodes CASSIVGAGGTEAFF.

The chain employs TRBV25-1 and TRBJ2-7; D is uncertain. The germline gives CDR1 MGHDK, CDR2 SYGVNS. V lost 4 bases to trimming and J lost 7 bases, with 2 bases between them. The CDR3 covers 9 residues. In nucleotides, the CDR3 is TGTGCCAGCAGTGGAGAGCAGTACTTC. Protein sequence: CASSGEQYF.

This chain connects TRBV12-3 or TRBV12-4 to TRBJ1-5, with TRBD1 as a possible D gene (5 bases). The CDR3 runs to 16 residues. V was trimmed by 6 bases and J by 3 bases, leaving 18 bases between them. In nucleotides, the CDR3 is TGTGCCAGCAGCCACCTGGGGAGGGGAGTCAATCAGCCCCAGCATTTT. Protein sequence: CASSHLGRGVNQPQHF.